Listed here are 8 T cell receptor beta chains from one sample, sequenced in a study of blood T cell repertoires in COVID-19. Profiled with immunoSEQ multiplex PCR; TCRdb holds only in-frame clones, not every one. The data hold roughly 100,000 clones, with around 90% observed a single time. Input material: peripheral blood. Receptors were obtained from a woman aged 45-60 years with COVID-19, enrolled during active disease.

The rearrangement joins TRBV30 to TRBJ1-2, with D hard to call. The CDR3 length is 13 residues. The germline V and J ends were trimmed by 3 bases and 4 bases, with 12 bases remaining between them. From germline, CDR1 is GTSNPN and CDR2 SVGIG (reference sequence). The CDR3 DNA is TGTGCCTGGAGAATTGCCGGAGGCTATGGCTACACCTTC. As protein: CAWRIAGGYGYTF.

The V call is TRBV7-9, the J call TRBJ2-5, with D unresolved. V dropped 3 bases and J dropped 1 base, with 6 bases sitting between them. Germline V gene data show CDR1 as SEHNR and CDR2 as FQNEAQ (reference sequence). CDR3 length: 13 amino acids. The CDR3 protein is CASSLAVQETQYF. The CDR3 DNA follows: TGTGCCAGCAGCTTGGCAGTCCAAGAGACCCAGTACTTC. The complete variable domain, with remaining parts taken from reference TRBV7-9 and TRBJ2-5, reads DTGVSQNPRHKITKRGQNVTFRCDPISEHNRLYWYRQTLGQGPEFLTYFQNEAQLEKSRLLSDRFSAERPKGSFSTLEIQRTEQGDSAMYLCASSLAVQETQYFGPGTRLLVL.

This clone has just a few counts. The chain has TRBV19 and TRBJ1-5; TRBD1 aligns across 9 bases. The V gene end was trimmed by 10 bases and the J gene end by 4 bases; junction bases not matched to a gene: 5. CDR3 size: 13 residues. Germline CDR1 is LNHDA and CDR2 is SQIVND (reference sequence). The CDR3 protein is CATRGQGNQPQHF. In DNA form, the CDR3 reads TGTGCCACCCGCGGACAGGGGAATCAGCCCCAGCATTTT.

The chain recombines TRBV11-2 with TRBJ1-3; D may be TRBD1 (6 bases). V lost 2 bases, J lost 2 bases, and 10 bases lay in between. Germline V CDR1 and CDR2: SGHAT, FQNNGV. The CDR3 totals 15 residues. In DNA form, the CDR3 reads TGTGCCAGCAGCTTAATACAGGGAACTGGAAACACCATATATTTT. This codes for CASSLIQGTGNTIYF.

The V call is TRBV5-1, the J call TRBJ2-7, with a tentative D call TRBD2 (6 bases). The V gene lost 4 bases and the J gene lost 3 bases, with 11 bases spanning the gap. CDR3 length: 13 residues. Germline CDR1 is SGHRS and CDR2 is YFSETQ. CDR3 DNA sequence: TGCGCCAGCAGCGTGGGGGGAGGCTACGAGCAGTACTTC. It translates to CASSVGGGYEQYF.

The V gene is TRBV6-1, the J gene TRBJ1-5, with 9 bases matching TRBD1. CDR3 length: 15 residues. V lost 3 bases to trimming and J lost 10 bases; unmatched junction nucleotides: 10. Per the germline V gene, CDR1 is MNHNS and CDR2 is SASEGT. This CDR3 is CASSEGQGGLGPQHF. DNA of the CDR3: TGTGCCAGCAGTGAGGGACAGGGCGGGTTGGGTCCCCAGCATTTT.

The CDR3 region has the DNA TGTGCCAGCAGCTCCCTCCCCACAGATACGCAGTATTTT. Translating it yields CASSSLPTDTQYF. The J gene is TRBJ2-3, the V gene TRBV11-2; no clear D gene. V lost 4 bases to trimming and J lost 2 bases, with 7 bases between them. The CDR3 has 13 residues. Germline CDR1 reads SGHAT; CDR2 reads FQNNGV.

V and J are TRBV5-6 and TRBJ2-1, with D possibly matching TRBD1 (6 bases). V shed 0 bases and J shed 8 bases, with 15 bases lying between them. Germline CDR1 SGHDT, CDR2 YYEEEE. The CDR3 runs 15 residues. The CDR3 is CASSLEPRGSDEQFF. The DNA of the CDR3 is TGTGCCAGCAGCTTGGAACCCAGGGGAAGCGATGAGCAGTTCTTC.